Below, 18 T cell receptor beta chains from the same sample are listed, as sequenced in a study of follicular helper T cells after annual influenza vaccination. Time point of the sample: 2015-2016 season, pre-vaccination. Assay: immunoSEQ multiplex PCR; the TCRdb copy retains only in-frame clones and omits some. The sample holds roughly 15,000 clones; approximately 84% are singletons and the top ten take 0.4% to 0.55%. Here the sequenced sample was CXCR5- memory CD4+ T cells sorted from blood, taken on the day of influenza vaccination. Every receptor here comes from an adult who received the influenza vaccine.

The rearrangement joins TRBV6-5 to TRBJ1-1; D is undetermined. This CDR3 is built from 15 residues. Trimming pared 0 bases from V and 3 bases from J, leaving 11 bases between. Germline-derived CDR1 and CDR2 are MNHEY and SVGAGI. CDR3 loop: CASSYSQPIYTEAFF. CDR3 DNA sequence: TGTGCCAGCAGTTACTCGCAGCCCATCTACACTGAAGCTTTCTTT.

As to this clone: At one of its ends the junction is not consistent with the germline gene, which may arise from a read error. This chain joins TRBV2 and TRBJ2-3, with a weak D call TRBD2 (5 bases). CDR1 and CDR2 from the germline V gene are SNHLY and FYNNEI. The CDR3 is 12 amino acids. The chain's CDR3 is CASSLLVRDWDF. For the CDR3, the DNA is TGTGCCAGCAGCCTCTTGGTGAGGGATTGGGATTTT.

The chain links TRBV18 to TRBJ2-2; D is uncertain. Germline lookup yields CDR1 KGHSH and CDR2 LQKENI. This CDR3 is built from 13 residues. Deletions cut 2 bases from V and 0 bases from J, with 1 base between. CDR3 DNA: TGTGCCAGCTCACCAGCGAACACCGGGGAGCTGTTTTTT. This codes for CASSPANTGELFF.

The chain joins TRBV5-1 to TRBJ2-1; D call uncertain. Trimming took 0 bases from V and 0 from J, leaving 4 bases between them. Per germline, CDR1 SGHRS and CDR2 YFSETQ. The CDR3 is 14 amino acids. The CDR3 DNA follows: TGCGCCAGCAGCTTGGAAGCCTCCTACAATGAGCAGTTCTTC. Encoded protein: CASSLEASYNEQFF. Combining the CDR3 with reference TRBV5-1 and TRBJ2-1 gives the whole variable domain KAGVTQTPRYLIKTRGQQVTLSCSPISGHRSVSWYQQTPGQGLQFLFEYFSETQRNKGNFPGRFSGRQFSNSRSEMNVSTLELGDSALYLCASSLEASYNEQFFGPGTRLTVL.

This clone was picked up one time. The V call is TRBV7-2, the J call TRBJ2-3; unclear D gene. The germline V gene has CDR1 SGHTA and CDR2 FQGNSA. CDR3 length equals 11 residues. V gave up 7 bases and J gave up 6 bases, with 8 bases separating them. The CDR3 DNA follows: TGTGCCAGCACCCCGTTGGATACGCAGTATTTT. Amino acids: CASTPLDTQYF.

V is TRBV15 and J is TRBJ2-3, with TRBD1 matching over 9 bases. Germline assignment: CDR1 LNHNV and CDR2 YYDKDF (reference sequence). V lost 0 bases to trimming and J lost 4 bases; unmatched junction nucleotides: 5. This CDR3 has 16 residues. CDR3 coding DNA: TGTGCCACCAGCAGAGATCTGGGACAGGGTTCAGATACGCAGTATTTT. Translation gives CATSRDLGQGSDTQYF. Based on the CDR3 plus reference TRBV15 and TRBJ2-3, the full variable domain is DAMVIQNPRYQVTQFGKPVTLSCSQTLNHNVMYWYQQKSSQAPKLLFHYYDKDFNNEADTPDNFQSRRPNTSFCFLDIRSPGLGDTAMYLCATSRDLGQGSDTQYFGPGTRLTVL.

V is TRBV7-2 and J is TRBJ2-4, with D perhaps TRBD1 (6 bases). The CDR3 consists of 14 residues. Germline V gives CDR1 SGHTA, CDR2 FQGNSA. V lost 5 bases and J 5 bases, leaving 13 bases between the germline ends. This CDR3 reads CASSLRGMENIQYF. The CDR3 nucleotides read TGTGCCAGCAGCCTCAGGGGTATGGAAAACATTCAGTACTTC.

The V call is TRBV28, the J call TRBJ1-1; tentative D call: TRBD1 (5 bases). Germline V gene data show CDR1 as MDHEN and CDR2 as SYDVKM. Trimming took off 4 bases at V and 6 bases at J, with 30 bases between the two ends. There are 19 residues in the CDR3. CDR3 protein: CASSSRHPNPGGVKAEAFF. The DNA for the CDR3 is TGTGCCAGCAGTTCCCGACACCCGAACCCCGGGGGGGTTAAGGCTGAAGCTTTCTTT.

CDR3 sequence (DNA): TGTGCCAGCAGCTTAGCTTTTACAGGGTGGGATCAGCCCCAGCATTTT. Its translation is CASSLAFTGWDQPQHF. The chain uses TRBV7-2 and TRBJ1-5; weak D call: TRBD1 (6 bases). Germline loops: CDR1 SGHTA, CDR2 FQGNSA. CDR3 size: 16 residues. Between the trimmed V and J ends, which lost 0 bases and 5 bases, there was a span of 14 bases.

The rearrangement uses TRBV9 and TRBJ1-5; no clear D. The CDR3 has 13 amino acids. Trimming left V 10 bases short and J 3 bases short, with 14 bases between. Germline-derived CDR1 and CDR2 are SGDLS and YYNGEE. CDR3 in amino acids: CASPPHDNQPQHF. The CDR3 DNA reads TGTGCCTCCCCACCCCACGACAATCAGCCCCAGCATTTT.

This chain joins TRBV5-1 and TRBJ2-3, with 10 bases fitting TRBD2. V lost 4 bases to trimming and J lost 5 bases; unmatched junction nucleotides: 10. Per the germline V gene, CDR1 is SGHRS and CDR2 is YFSETQ. CDR3 length: 16 residues. The CDR3 here is CASSPRASGGEDTQYF. The DNA of the CDR3 is TGCGCCAGCAGCCCCCGGGCTAGCGGGGGTGAAGATACGCAGTATTTT.

This chain links TRBV9 with TRBJ1-2; D is undetermined. This CDR3 is built from 14 residues. Germline CDR1 and CDR2: SGDLS and YYNGEE. Trimming shortened V by 4 bases and J by 8 bases, and 18 bases separated the two germline ends. CDR3 sequence: CASSPGWTFRGYTF. As DNA, the CDR3 is TGTGCCAGCAGCCCTGGCTGGACTTTCCGGGGCTACACCTTC.

CDR3 nucleotides: TGCGCCAGCAGCTCCGCGGGGGGAAGCCCCGGGGAGCTGTTTTTT. This sequence encodes CASSSAGGSPGELFF. V is TRBV5-1 and J is TRBJ2-2; 8 bases are shared with TRBD2. The CDR3 is made up of 15 amino acids. The junction had 7 bases not matched to a gene; V was cut back by 3 bases and J by 6 bases. The germline gives CDR1 SGHRS, CDR2 YFSETQ.

The CDR3 DNA follows: TGTGCCAGCAGTGAGAAGACTAGTTCTGTCGCCTCCTACGAGCAGTACTTC. This translates into CASSEKTSSVASYEQYF. This chain joins TRBV6-1 and TRBJ2-7, with D possibly TRBD2 on 6 matching bases. This CDR3 region has 17 residues. The V end was cut by 3 bases, the J end by 0 bases, with 18 bases between. The germline CDR1 and CDR2 sequences are MNHNS and SASEGT.

The V call is TRBV6-5, the J call TRBJ2-7; TRBD1 matches 11 bases. Trimming took 5 bases from V and 4 from J; bases not matched to a gene: 4. The CDR3 covers 14 residues. Germline V gives CDR1 MNHEY, CDR2 SVGAGI. CDR3 DNA sequence: TGTGCCAGCAGTCGGGACAGGGGGACTTACGAGCAGTACTTC. As protein: CASSRDRGTYEQYF.

The table lists this clone with a few counts. The rearrangement links TRBV5-8 to TRBJ1-2; possible D gene TRBD1, 6 bases. Germline V gene lookup returns CDR1 SGHTS and CDR2 YDEGEE. This CDR3 is 13 amino acids long. Trimming cost V 1 base and J 5 bases, with 9 bases left between them. The CDR3 nucleotides read TGTGCCAGCAGCTTGACAGGGCCGTATGGCTACACCTTC. Translated, it gives CASSLTGPYGYTF.

V gene TRBV6-6 combines with J gene TRBJ2-5; 7 positions agree with TRBD2. Per germline, CDR1 MNHNY and CDR2 SVGAGI (reference sequence). The length of the CDR3 is 15 residues. V lost 6 bases, J lost 5 bases, and 12 bases stayed unmatched. CDR3 region: CASSASGGGMETQYF. In DNA, the CDR3 is TGTGCCAGCAGCGCCTCTGGGGGGGGAATGGAGACCCAGTACTTC.

The chain combines TRBV4-1 with TRBJ1-4, with D perhaps matching TRBD1 (5 bases). Trimming removed 1 base from V and 7 bases from J, with 16 bases in between. This CDR3 region has 16 residues. Per the germline V gene, CDR1 is MGHRA and CDR2 is YSYEKL. CDR3: CASSQVGTLSTEKLFF. For the CDR3, the DNA is TGCGCCAGCAGCCAAGTTGGGACCCTCTCTACTGAAAAACTGTTTTTT.